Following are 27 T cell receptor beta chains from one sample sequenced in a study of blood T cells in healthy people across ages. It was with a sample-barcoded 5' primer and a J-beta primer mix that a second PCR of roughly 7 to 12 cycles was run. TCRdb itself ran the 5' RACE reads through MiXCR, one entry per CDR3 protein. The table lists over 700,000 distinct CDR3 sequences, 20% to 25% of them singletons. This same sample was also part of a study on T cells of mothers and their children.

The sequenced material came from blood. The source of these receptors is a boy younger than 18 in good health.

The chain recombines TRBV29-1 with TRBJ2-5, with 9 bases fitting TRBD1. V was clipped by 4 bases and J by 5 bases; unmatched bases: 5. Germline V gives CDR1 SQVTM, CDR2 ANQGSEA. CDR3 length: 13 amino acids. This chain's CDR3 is CSVGQGVRETQYF. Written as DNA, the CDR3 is TGCAGCGTTGGACAGGGGGTGAGGGAGACCCAGTACTTC.

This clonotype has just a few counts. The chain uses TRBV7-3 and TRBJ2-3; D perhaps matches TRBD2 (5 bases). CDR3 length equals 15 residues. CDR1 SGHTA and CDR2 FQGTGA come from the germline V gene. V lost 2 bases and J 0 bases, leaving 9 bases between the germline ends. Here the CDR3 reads CASSLRAVSTDTQYF. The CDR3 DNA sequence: TGTGCCAGCAGCTTACGAGCGGTTAGCACAGATACGCAGTATTTT.

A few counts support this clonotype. CDR3 sequence (DNA): TGTGCCAGCAGCCCGACGACAGTTATGAACACTGAAGCTTTCTTT. Protein: CASSPTTVMNTEAFF. The chain uses TRBV7-2 and TRBJ1-1, with a possible D match to TRBD1 (5 bases). Germline lookup yields CDR1 SGHTA and CDR2 FQGNSA. With 5 bases removed from V and 0 bases from J, the gap between germline ends came to 13 bases. This CDR3 is built from 15 residues.

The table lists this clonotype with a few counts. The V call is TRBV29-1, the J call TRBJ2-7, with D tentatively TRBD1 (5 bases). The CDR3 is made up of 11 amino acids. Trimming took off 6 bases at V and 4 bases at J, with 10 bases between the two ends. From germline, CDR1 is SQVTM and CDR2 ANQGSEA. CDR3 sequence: CSVQESYEQYF. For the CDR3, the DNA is TGCAGCGTACAGGAATCATACGAGCAGTACTTC.

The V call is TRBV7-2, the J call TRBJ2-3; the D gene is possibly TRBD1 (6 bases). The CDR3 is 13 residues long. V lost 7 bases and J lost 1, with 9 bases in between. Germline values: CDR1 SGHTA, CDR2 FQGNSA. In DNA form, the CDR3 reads TGTGCCAGCATATACAGGGGCACAGATACGCAGTATTTT. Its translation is CASIYRGTDTQYF.

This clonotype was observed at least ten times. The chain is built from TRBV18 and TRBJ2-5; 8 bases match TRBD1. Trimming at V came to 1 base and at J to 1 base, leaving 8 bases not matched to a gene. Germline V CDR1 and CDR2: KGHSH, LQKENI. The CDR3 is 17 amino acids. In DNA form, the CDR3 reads TGTGCCAGCTCACCACAGGCCGGGACAGGAACCCAAGAGACCCAGTACTTC. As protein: CASSPQAGTGTQETQYF.

CDR3 bases: TGCGCCAGCAGCTTGGCCGCGACTACAGGTGGGGAGACCCAGTACTTC. Amino acid sequence: CASSLAATTGGETQYF. The genes are TRBV5-1 and TRBJ2-5; possibly TRBD1 or TRBD2 for D (5 bases each). V was trimmed by 0 bases and J by 5 bases, leaving 17 bases between them. Germline V gene lookup returns CDR1 SGHRS and CDR2 YFSETQ. The CDR3 covers 16 residues.

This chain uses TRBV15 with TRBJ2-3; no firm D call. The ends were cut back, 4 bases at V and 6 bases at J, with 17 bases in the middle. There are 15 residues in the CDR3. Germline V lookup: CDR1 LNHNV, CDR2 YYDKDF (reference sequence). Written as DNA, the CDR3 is TGTGCCACCAGCACCTACTCGAGAACGTCGGATACGCAGTATTTT. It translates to CATSTYSRTSDTQYF.

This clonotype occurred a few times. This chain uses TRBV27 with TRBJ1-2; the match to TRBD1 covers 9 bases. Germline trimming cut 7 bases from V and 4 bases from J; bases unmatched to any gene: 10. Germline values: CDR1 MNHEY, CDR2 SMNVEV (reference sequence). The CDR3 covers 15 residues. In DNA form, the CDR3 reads TGTGCCAGCAAGAACCGGACAGGGGCGACCTATGGCTACACCTTC. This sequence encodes CASKNRTGATYGYTF.

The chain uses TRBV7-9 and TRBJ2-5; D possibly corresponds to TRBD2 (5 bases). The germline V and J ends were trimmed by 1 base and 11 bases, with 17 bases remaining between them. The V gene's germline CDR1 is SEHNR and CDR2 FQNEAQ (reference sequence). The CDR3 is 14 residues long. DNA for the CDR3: TGTGCCAGCAGCTTAGGACTCTCCCCTGGGGAGCAGTACTTC. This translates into CASSLGLSPGEQYF.

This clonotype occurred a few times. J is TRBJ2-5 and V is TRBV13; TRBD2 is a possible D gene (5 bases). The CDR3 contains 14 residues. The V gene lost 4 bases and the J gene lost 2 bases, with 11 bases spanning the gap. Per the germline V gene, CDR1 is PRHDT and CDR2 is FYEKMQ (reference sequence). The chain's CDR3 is CASSSGGYQETQYF. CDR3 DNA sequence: TGTGCCAGCAGCTCAGGCGGGTATCAAGAGACCCAGTACTTC.

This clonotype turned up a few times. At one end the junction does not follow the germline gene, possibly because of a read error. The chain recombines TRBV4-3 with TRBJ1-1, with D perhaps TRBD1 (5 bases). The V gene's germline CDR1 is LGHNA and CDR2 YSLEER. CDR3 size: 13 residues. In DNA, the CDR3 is TGCGCCAGTAGCCCCGACGGGGGCACTGAAGCTTTCTTT. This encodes CASSPDGGTEAFF.

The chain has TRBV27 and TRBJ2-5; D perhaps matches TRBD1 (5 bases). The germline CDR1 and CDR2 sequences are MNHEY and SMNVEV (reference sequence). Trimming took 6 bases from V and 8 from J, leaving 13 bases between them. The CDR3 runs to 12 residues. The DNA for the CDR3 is TGTGCCAGCAGCAACTTTCAGGGAACCCAGTACTTC. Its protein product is CASSNFQGTQYF.

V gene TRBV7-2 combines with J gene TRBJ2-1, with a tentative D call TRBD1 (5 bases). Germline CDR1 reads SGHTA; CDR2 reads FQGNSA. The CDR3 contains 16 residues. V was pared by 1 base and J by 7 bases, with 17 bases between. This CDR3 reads CASSLDRSRARNEQFF. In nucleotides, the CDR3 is TGTGCCAGCAGCTTAGATCGGTCCAGGGCCAGGAATGAGCAGTTCTTC.

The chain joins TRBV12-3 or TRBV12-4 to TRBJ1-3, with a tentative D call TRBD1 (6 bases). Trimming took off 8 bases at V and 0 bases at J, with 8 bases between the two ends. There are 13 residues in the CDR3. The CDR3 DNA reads TGTGCCAGCTGGACAGTCTCTGGAAACACCATATATTTT. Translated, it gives CASWTVSGNTIYF.

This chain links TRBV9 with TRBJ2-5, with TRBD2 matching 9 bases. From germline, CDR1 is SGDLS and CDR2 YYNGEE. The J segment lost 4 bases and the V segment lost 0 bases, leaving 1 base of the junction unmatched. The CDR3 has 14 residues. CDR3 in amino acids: CASSVGGRAETQYF. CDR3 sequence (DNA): TGTGCCAGCAGCGTAGGCGGGAGGGCAGAGACCCAGTACTTC.

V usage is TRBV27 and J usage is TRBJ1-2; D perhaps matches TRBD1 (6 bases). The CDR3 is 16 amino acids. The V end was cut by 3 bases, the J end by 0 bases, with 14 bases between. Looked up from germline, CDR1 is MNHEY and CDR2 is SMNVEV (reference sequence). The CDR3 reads CASSFGGPPANYGYTF. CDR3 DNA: TGTGCCAGCAGTTTTGGGGGCCCACCCGCTAACTATGGCTACACCTTC.

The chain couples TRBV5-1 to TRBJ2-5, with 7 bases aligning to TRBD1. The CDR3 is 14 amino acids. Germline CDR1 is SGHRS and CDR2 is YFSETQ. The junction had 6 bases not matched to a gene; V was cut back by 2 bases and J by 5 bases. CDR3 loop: CASSFGTADETQYF. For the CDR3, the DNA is TGCGCCAGCAGCTTCGGGACAGCCGATGAGACCCAGTACTTC.

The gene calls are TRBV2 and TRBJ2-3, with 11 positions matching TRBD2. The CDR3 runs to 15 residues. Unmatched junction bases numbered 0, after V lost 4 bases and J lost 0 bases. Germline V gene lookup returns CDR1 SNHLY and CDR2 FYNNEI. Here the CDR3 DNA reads TGTGCCAGCAGTGGACTAGCGGGAAGCACAGATACGCAGTATTTT. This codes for CASSGLAGSTDTQYF.

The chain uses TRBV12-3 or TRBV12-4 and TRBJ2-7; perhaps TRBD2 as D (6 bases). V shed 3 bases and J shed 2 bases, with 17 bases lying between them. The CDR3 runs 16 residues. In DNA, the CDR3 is TGTGCCAGCAGTTTGCACCCGGGGGAACTTACCTACGAGCAGTACTTC. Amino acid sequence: CASSLHPGELTYEQYF.

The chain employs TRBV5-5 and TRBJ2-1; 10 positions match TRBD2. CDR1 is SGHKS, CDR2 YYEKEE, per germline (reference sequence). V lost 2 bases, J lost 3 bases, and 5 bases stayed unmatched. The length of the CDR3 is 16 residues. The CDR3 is CASSLTRLAGYNEQFF. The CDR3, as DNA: TGTGCCAGCAGCTTAACCAGACTAGCGGGCTACAATGAGCAGTTCTTC.

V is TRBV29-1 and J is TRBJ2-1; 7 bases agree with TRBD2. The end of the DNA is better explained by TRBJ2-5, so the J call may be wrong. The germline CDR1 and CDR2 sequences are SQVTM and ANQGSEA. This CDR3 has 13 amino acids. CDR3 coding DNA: TGCAGCGCAACCGGGACTACTCAAGAGACCCAGTACTTC. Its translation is CSATGTTQETQYF.

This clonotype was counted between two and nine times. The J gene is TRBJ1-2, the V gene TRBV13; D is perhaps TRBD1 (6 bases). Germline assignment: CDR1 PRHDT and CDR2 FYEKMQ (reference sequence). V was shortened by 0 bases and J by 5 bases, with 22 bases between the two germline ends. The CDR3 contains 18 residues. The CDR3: CASSLGDPDSSRPYGYTF. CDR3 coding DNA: TGTGCCAGCAGCTTAGGGGACCCGGACAGTTCGAGACCGTATGGCTACACCTTC.

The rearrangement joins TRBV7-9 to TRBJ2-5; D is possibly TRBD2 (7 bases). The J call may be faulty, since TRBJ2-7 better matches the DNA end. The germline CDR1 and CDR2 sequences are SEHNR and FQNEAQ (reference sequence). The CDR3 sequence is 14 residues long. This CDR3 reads CASSFKGGRHEQYF. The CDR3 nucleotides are TGTGCCAGCAGCTTCAAGGGGGGGCGCCACGAGCAGTACTTC.

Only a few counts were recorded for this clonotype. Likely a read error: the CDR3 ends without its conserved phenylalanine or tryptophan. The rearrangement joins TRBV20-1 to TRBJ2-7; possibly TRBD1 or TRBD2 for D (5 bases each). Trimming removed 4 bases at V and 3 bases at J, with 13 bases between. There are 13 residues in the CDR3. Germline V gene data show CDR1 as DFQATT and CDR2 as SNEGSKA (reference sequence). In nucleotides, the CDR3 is TGCAGTGCTACGGGGTCAGGGAACTACGAGCAGTACCTC. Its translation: CSATGSGNYEQYL.

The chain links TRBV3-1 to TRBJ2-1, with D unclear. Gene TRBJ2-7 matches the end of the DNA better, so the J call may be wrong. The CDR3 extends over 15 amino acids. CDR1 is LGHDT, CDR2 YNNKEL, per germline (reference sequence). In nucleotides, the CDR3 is TGTGCCAGCAGCCAAGATCCAACTGACGGCTACGAGCAGTACTTC. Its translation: CASSQDPTDGYEQYF.

The CDR3 DNA reads TGTGCCAGCAGCTTAGGGTCCAGCTATGAAAAACTGTTTTTT. Translating it yields CASSLGSSYEKLFF. This chain connects TRBV7-2 to TRBJ1-4; D is uncertain. The CDR3 is 14 residues long. V lost 1 base and J lost 6, with 9 bases in between. The germline V gene has CDR1 SGHTA and CDR2 FQGNSA. The whole variable domain, filled in from reference TRBV7-2 and TRBJ1-4, reads GAGVSQSPSNKVTEKGKDVELRCDPISGHTALYWYRQSLGQGLEFLIYFQGNSAPDKSGLPSDRFSAERTGGSVSTLTIQRTQQEDSAVYLCASSLGSSYEKLFFGSGTQLSVL.